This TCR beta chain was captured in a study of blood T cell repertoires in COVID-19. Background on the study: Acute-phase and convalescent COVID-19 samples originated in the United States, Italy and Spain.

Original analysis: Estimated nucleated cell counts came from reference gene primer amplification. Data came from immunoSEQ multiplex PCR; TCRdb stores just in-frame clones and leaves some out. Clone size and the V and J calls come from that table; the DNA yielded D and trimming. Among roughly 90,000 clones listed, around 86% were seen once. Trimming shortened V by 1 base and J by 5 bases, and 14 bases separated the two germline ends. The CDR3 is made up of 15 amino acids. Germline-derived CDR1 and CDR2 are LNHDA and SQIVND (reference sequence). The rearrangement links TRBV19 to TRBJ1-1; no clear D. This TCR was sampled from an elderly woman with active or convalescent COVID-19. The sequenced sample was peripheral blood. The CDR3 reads CASSIGSASGTEAFF. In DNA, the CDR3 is TGTGCCAGTAGTATAGGTAGCGCCTCGGGGACTGAAGCTTTCTTT.